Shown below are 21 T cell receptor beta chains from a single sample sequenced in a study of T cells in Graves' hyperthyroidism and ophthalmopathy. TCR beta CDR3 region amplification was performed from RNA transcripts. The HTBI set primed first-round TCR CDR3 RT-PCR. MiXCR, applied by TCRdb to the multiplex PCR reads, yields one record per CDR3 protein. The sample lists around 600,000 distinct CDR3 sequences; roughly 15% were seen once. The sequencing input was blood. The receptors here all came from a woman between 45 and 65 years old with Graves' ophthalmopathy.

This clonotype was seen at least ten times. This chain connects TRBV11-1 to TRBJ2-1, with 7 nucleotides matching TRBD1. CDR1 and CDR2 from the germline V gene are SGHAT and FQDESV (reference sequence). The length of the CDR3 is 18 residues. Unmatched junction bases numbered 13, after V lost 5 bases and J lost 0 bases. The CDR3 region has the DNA TGTGCCAGCAGCGCCGGGACAGCTCTCCTGAGCTCCTACAATGAGCAGTTCTTC. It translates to CASSAGTALLSSYNEQFF.

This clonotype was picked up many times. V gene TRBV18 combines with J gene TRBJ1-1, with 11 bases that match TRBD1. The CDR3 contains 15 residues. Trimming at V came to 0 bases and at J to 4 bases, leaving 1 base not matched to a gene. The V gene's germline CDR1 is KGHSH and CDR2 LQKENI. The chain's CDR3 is CASSPPDRGLTEAFF. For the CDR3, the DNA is TGTGCCAGCTCACCACCGGACAGGGGGCTCACTGAAGCTTTCTTT.

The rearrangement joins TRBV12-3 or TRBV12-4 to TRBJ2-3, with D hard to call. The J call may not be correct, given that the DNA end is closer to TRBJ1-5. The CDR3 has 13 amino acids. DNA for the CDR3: TGTGCCAGCAGTTCCGCTAGGACTGATACGCAGCATTTT. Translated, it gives CASSSARTDTQHF.

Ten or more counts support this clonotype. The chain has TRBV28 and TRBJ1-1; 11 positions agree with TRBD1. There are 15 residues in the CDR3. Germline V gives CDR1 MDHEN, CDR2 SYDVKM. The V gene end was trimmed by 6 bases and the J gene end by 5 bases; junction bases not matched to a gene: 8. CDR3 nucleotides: TGTGCCAGCAGCCCCCCCGGGACAGGGGGGACTGAAGCTTTCTTT. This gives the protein CASSPPGTGGTEAFF.

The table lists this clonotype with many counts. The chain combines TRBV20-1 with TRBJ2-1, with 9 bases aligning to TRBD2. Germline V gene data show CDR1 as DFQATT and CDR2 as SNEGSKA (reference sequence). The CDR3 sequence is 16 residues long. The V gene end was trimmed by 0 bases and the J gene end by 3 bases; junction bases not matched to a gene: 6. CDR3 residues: CSARDLGSGSYNEQFF. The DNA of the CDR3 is TGCAGTGCTAGAGATCTTGGTAGCGGGAGCTACAATGAGCAGTTCTTC.

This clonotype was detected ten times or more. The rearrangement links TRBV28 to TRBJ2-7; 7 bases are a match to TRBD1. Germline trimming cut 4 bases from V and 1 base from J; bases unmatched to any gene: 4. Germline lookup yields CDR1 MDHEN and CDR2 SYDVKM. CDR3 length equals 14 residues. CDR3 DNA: TGTGCCAGCAGTTCGACAGGGAGATCCTACGAGCAGTACTTC. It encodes CASSSTGRSYEQYF.

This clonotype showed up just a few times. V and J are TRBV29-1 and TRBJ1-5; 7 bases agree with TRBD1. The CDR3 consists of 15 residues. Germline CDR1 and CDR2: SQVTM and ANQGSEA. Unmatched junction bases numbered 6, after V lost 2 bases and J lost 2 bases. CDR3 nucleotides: TGCAGCGTTGAAATAGGGGGCACAGGCAATCAGCCCCAGCATTTT. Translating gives CSVEIGGTGNQPQHF.

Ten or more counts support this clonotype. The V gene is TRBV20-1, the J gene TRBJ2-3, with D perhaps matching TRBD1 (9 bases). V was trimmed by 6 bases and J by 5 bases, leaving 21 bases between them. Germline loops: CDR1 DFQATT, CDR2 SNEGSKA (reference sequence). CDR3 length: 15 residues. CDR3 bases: TGCAGTGCCCCGGGAGGGGGACAGGGAAGAGATACGCAGTATTTT. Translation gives CSAPGGGQGRDTQYF.

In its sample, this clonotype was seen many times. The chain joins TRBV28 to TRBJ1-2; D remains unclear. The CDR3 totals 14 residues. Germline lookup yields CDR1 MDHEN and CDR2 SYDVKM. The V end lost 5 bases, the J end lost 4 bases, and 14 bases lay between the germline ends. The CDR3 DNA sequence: TGTGCCAGCAGTCCACCCCGAACGGCCTATGGCTACACCTTC. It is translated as CASSPPRTAYGYTF.

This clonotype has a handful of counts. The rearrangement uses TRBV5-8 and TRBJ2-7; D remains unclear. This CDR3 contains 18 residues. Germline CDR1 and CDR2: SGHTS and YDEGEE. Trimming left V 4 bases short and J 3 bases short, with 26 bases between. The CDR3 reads CASSRRFRPNSYYYEQYF. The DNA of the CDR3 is TGTGCCAGCAGCAGAAGGTTCCGCCCAAACTCCTACTACTACGAGCAGTACTTC.

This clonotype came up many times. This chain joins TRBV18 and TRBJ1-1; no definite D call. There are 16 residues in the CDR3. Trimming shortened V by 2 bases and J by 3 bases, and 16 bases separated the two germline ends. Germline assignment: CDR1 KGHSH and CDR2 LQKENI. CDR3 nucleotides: TGTGCCAGCTCACCAGGGGAGCCTGGTTTGGACACTGAAGCTTTCTTT. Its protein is CASSPGEPGLDTEAFF.

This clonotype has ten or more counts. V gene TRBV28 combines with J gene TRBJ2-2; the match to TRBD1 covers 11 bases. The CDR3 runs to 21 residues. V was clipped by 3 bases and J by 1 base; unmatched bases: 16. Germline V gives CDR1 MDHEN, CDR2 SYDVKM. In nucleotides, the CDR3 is TGTGCCAGCAGTTTCCCGGGACAGGGGGTACTGGAGCGGGAGAACACCGGGGAGCTGTTTTTT. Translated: CASSFPGQGVLERENTGELFF.

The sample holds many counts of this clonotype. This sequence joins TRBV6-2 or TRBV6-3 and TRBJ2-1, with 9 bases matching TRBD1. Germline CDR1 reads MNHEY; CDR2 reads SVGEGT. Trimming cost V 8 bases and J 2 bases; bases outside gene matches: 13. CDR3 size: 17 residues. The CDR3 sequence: CASGPWIRDRAYNEQFF. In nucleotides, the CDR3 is TGTGCCAGCGGCCCGTGGATTCGGGACAGGGCCTACAATGAGCAGTTCTTC.

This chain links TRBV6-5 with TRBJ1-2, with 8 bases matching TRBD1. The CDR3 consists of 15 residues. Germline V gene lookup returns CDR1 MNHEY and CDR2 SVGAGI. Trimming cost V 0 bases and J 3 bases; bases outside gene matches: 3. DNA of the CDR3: TGTGCCAGCAGTTACTCGACACAGGGGGACTATGGCTACACCTTC. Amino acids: CASSYSTQGDYGYTF.

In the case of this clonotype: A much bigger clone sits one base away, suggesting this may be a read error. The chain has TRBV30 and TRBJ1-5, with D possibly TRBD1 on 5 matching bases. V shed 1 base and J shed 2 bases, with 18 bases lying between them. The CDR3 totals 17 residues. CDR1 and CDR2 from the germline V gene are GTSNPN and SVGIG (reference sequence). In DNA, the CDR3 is TGTGCCTGGAGTGGGGCAGGGTCAGCTGGTGGCAATCAGCCCCAGCATTTT. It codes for CAWSGAGSAGGNQPQHF.

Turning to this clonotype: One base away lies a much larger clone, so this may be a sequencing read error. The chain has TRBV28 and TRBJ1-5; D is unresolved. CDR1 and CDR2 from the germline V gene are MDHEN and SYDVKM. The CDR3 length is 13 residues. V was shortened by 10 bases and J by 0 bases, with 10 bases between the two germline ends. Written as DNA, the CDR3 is TGTGCCACCGGCGTTTATAGCAATCAGCCCCAGCATTTT. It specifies CATGVYSNQPQHF.

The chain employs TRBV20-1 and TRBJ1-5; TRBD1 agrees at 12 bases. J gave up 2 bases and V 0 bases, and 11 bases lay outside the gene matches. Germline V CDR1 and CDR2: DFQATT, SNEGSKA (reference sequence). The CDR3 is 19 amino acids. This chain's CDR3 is CSARDAGTGGLWGNQPQHF. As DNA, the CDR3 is TGCAGTGCTAGAGATGCAGGGACAGGGGGCCTTTGGGGCAATCAGCCCCAGCATTTT.

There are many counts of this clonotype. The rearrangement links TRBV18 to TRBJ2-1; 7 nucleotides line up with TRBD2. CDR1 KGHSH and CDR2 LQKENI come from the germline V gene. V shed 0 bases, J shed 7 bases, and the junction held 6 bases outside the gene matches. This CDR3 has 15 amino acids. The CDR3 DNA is TGTGCCAGCTCACCACCGGGCGGGAGTCTGAATGAGCAGTTCTTC. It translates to CASSPPGGSLNEQFF.

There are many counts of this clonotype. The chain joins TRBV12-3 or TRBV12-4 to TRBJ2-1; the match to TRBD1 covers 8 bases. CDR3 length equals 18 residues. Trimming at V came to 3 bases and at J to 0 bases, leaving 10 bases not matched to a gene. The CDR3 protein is CASSFPRTGPSSYNEQFF. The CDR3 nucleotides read TGTGCCAGCAGTTTCCCCAGGACAGGGCCAAGCTCCTACAATGAGCAGTTCTTC.

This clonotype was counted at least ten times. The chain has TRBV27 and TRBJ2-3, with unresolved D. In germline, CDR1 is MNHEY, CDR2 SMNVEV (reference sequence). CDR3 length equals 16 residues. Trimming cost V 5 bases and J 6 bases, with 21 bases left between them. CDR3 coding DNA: TGTGCCAGCAGTCCCGCCGGGCCGGCATATGGGGATACGCAGTATTTT. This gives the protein CASSPAGPAYGDTQYF.

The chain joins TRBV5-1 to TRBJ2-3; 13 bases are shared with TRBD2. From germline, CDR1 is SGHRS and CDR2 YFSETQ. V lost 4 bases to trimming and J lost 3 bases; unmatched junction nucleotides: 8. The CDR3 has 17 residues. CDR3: CASSLRTSGSGTDTQYF. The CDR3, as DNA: TGCGCCAGCAGCCTAAGGACTAGCGGGAGCGGGACAGATACGCAGTATTTT. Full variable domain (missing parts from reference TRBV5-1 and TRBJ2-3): KAGVTQTPRYLIKTRGQQVTLSCSPISGHRSVSWYQQTPGQGLQFLFEYFSETQRNKGNFPGRFSGRQFSNSRSEMNVSTLELGDSALYLCASSLRTSGSGTDTQYFGPGTRLTVL.